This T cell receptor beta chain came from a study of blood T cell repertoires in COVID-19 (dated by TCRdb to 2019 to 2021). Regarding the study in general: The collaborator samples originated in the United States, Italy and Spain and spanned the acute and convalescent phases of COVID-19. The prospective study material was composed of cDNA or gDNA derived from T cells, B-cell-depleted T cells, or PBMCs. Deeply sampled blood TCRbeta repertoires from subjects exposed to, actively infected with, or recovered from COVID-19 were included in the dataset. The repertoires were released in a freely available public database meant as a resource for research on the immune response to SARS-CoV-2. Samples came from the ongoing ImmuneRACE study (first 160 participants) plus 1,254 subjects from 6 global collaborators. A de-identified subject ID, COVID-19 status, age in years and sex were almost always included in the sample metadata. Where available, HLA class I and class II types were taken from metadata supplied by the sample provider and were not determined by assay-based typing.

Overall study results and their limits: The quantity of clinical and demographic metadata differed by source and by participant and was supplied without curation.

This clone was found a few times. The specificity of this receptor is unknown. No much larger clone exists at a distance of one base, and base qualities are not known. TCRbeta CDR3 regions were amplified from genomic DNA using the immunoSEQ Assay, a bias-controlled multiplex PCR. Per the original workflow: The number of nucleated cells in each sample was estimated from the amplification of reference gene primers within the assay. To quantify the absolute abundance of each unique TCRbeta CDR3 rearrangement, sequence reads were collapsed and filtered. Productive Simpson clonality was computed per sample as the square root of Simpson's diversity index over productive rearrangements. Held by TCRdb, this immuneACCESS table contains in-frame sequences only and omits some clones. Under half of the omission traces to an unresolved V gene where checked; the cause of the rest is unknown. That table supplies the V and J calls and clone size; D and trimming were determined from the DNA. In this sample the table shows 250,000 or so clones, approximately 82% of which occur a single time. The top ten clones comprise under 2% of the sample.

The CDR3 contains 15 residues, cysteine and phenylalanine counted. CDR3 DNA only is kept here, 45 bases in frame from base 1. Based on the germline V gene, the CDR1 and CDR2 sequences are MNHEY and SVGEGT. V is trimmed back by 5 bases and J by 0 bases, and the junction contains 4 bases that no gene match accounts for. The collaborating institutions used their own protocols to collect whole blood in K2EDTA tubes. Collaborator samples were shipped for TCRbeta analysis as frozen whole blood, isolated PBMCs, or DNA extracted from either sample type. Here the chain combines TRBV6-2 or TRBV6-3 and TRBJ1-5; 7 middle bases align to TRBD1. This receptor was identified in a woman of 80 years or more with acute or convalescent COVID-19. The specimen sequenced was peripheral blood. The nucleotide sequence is TGTGCCAGCAGTAGGACAGGTAATAGCAATCAGCCCCAGCATTTT. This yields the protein CASSRTGNSNQPQHF.